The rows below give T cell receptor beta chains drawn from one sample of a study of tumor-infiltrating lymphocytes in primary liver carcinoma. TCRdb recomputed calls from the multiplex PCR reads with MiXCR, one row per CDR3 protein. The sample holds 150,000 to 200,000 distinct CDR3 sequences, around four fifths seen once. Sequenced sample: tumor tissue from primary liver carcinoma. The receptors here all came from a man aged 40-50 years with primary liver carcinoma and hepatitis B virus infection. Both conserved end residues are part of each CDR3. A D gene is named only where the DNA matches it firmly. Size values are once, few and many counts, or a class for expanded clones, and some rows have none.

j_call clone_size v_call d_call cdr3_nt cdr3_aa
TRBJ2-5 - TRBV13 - TGTGCCGGCAGCCCCCGGCCCGGCACTCCAGAGACCCAGTACTTC CAGSPRPGTPETQYF
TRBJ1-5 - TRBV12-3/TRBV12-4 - TGTGCCAGCACCGATTACACGGGTCAGCCTCAGCATTTT CASTDYTGQPQHF
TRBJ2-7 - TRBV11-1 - TGTGCCAGCAGGGATAAACGATCCTACGAGCAATACTTC CASRDKRSYEQYF
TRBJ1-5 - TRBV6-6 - TGTGCCAACACCCTGGGAGGGAGGATTAGTCAGCCCCAGCATTTT CANTLGGRISQPQHF
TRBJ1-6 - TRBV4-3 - TGCGCTAGCAACTCCTGGGGCAGGGGAAGGAATTCACCCCTCCACTTT CASNSWGRGRNSPLHF
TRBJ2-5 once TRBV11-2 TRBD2 TGTGCCAGTAGCTTTGGTAGCCTTCTAGCGGGAGGGCTGGTAGAGACCCAGTACTTC CASSFGSLLAGGLVETQYF
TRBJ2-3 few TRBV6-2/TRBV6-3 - TGTGCCAGCGGGCCCTCTGTGGATACGCAGTATTTT CASGPSVDTQYF
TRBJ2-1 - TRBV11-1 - TGCGCCAGCAGCATCGGGGGACCGCGATCCTACGATGAGCAATTCTTC CASSIGGPRSYDEQFF
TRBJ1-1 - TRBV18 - TGTGCCAGCTCACCGATCGGGGGGCAGACTGAAGCTTTCTTT CASSPIGGQTEAFF
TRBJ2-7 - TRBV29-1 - TGCAGTGTTGAAAGGGACGGCTGTGAGCAGTACTTC CSVERDGCEQYF
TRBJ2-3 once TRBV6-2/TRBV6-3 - TGTGTCAGCAGCCGATCCCCGGACAGCACATATACGCAGTATTTT CVSSRSPDSTYTQYF
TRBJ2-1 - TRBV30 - TGTGCCTGTAGTAATGGGGACCACCTAACTGAGCAGTTCTTC CACSNGDHLTEQFF
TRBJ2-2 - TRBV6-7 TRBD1 TGTGCCAGAAGCGACAGGGGGGTCACCGGGGAGCTGGTTTTC CARSDRGVTGELVF